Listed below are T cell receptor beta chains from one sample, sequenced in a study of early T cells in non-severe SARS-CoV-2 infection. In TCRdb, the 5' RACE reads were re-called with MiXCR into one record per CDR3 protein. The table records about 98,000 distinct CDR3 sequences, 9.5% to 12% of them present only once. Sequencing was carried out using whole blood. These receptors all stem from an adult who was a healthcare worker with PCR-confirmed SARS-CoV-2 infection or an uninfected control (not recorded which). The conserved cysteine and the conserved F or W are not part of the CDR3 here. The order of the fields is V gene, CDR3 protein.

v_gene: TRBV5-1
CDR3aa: ASRLRRNIQETQY

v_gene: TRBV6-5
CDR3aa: ASSYRRVGHTEAF

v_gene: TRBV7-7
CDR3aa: ASSADTRRANTGELF

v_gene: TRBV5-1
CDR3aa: ASSLILAGDTGELF

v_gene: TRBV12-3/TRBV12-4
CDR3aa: ASSLEGGGNYGYT

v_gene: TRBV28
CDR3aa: ASGFTVNTGELF

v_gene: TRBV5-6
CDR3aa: ASSPGTALVDGYT

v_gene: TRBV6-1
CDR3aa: ASSEVPSYEQY

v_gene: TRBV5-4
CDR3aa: ASSLNSYNEQF

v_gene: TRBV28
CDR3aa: ASSSWGGLGNQPQH

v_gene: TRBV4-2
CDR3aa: ASSQGASGRRAGELF

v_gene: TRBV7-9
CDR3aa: ASSSTTSGSRIEQF

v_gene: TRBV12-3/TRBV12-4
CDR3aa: ASSLHPAEGGTEAF

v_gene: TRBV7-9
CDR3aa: ASSPRTSGAVSYEQY

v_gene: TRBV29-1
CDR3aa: SVIGPARWTEAF

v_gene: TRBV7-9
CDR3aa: ASRPGLAASTDTQY

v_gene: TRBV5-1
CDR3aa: ASGTGGPYEQY

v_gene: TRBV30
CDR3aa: AWRLQRWDTGELF

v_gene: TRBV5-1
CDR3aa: ASSLEGTGFYNEQF

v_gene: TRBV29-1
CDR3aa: SVHWMTDTQY

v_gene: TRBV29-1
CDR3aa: SIARGASYEQY

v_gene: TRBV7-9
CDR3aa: ASSPGQYEQY

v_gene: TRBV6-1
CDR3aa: ASIMGREVEQF

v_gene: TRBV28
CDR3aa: ASRSPGNEQY

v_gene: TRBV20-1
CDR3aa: SAGRQGPTDTQY